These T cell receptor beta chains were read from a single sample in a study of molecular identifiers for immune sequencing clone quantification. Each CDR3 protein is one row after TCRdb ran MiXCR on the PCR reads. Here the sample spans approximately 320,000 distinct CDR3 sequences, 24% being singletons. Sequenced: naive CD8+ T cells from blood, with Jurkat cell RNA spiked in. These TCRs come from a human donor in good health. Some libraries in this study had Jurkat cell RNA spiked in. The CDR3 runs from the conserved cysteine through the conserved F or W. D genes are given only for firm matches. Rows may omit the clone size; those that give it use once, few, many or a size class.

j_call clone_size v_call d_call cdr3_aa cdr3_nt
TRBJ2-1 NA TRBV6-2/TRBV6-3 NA CASSRGLSVEQFF TGTGCCAGCAGTAGGGGACTGTCAGTTGAGCAGTTCTTC
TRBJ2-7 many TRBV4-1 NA CASSQDMALWEQYF TGCGCCAGCAGCCAAGATATGGCCCTCTGGGAGCAGTACTTC
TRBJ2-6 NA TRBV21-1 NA CASSKAGDDRITGANVLTF TGTGCCAGCAGCAAAGCAGGTGACGACAGGATTACTGGGGCCAACGTCCTGACTTTC
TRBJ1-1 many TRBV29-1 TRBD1 CSGDRGVYTEAFF TGCAGCGGGGACAGGGGGGTATACACTGAAGCTTTCTTT
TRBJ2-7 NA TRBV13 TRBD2 CASSSTLSSGTSGYEQYF TGTGCCAGCAGCTCCACTTTATCGTCCGGGACTAGCGGCTACGAGCAGTACTTC
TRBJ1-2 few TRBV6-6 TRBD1 CASSEGDSIRYGYTF TGTGCCAGCAGTGAAGGGGACAGTATAAGATATGGCTACACCTTC
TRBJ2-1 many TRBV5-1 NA CASSQGRVNNEQFF TGCGCCAGCTCCCAGGGAAGGGTCAACAATGAGCAGTTCTTC
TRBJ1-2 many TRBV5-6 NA CASLTADRANYGYTF TGTGCCAGCCTCACCGCGGATCGAGCTAACTATGGCTACACCTTC
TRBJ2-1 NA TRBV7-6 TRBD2 CASSPRGLAGYNEQFF TGTGCCAGCAGCCCCAGAGGCCTAGCGGGGTACAATGAGCAGTTCTTC
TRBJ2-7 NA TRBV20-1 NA CSARDLTHFEATPYEQYF TGCAGTGCTAGAGATCTAACTCATTTCGAGGCTACACCCTACGAGCAGTACTTC
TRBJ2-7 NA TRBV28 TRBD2 CASRPIAGGAYEQYF TGTGCCAGCAGACCTATAGCGGGAGGGGCCTACGAGCAGTACTTC
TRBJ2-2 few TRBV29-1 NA CSVEGARGAVGELFF TGCAGCGTTGAAGGGGCGAGGGGAGCGGTCGGGGAGCTGTTTTTT
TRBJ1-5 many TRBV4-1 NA CASSQDGGGGNQPQHF TGCGCCAGCAGCCAAGATGGGGGGGGCGGCAATCAGCCCCAGCATTTT
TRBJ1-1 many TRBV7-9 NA CASSPTWGSMNTEAFF TGTGCCAGCAGCCCCACTTGGGGCAGCATGAACACTGAAGCTTTCTTT
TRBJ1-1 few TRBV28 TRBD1 CASSSTGVGTEAFF TGTGCCAGCAGTTCCACAGGGGTGGGAACTGAAGCTTTCTTT
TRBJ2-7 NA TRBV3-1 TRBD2 CASSSLTSGGGYYEQYF TGTGCCAGCAGCTCCTTGACTAGCGGGGGGGGTTACTACGAGCAGTACTTC
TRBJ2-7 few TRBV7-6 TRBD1 CASSPVLGDRGSEQYF TGTGCCAGCAGCCCCGTTCTGGGGGACAGGGGGAGTGAGCAGTACTTC
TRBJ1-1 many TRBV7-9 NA CASSFPLNTEAFF TGTGCCAGCAGCTTCCCACTGAACACTGAAGCTTTCTTT
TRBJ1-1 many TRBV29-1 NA CSVVEGAEAFF TGCAGCGTTGTAGAGGGGGCTGAAGCTTTCTTT
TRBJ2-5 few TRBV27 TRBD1 CASSFLAGGLGETQYF TGTGCCAGCAGTTTTCTCGCAGGGGGCTTGGGAGAGACCCAGTACTTC
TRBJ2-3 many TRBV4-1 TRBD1 CASSQEGQGPDTQYF TGCGCCAGCAGCCAAGAGGGACAGGGTCCAGATACGCAGTATTTT
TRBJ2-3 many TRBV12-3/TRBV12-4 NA CASSLAWDTQYF TGTGCCAGCAGTTTAGCGTGGGATACGCAGTATTTT
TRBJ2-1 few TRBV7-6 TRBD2 CASSLGREGPYNEQFF TGTGCCAGCAGCTTAGGGCGGGAGGGCCCCTACAATGAGCAGTTCTTC
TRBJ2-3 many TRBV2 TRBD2 CASSTLAGDTDTQYF TGTGCCAGCAGTACACTAGCGGGAGACACAGATACGCAGTATTTT
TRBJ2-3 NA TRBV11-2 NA CASSYSGALITDTQYF TGTGCCAGCAGCTACTCAGGGGCACTGATCACAGATACGCAGTATTTT
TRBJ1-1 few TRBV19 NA CASSIGTRGNTEAFF TGTGCCAGTAGTATAGGTACACGCGGGAACACTGAAGCTTTCTTT
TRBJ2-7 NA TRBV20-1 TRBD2 CSAPLSGRAYEQYF TGCAGTGCTCCCCTCAGCGGGAGGGCCTACGAGCAGTACTTC
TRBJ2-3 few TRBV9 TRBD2 CASSDIAGDDTDTQYF TGTGCCAGCAGCGACATAGCGGGGGATGACACAGATACGCAGTATTTT
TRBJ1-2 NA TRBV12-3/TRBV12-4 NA CASSRSADRIRYAYTF TGTGCCAGCAGCAGATCTGCTGACAGGATCCGCTATGCCTACACCTTC
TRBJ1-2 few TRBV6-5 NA CASRQGRIYGYTF TGTGCCAGCAGACAGGGACGGATCTATGGCTACACCTTC
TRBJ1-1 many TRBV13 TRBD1 CASSLGDRFEAFF TGTGCCAGCAGCTTAGGGGACAGGTTCGAGGCTTTCTTT
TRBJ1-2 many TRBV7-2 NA CASSPQPPSYGYTF TGTGCCAGCAGCCCCCAACCCCCCAGCTATGGCTACACCTTC
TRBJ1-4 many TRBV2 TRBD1 CASRAPGQLNEKLFF TGTGCCAGCAGGGCTCCGGGACAGCTTAATGAAAAACTGTTTTTT
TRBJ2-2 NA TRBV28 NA CASSLVGVVGGELFF TGTGCCAGCAGTTTGGTAGGGGTGGTTGGCGGGGAGCTGTTTTTT
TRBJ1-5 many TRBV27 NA CASSSSGNQPQHF TGTGCCAGCAGTTCCAGCGGCAATCAGCCCCAGCATTTT
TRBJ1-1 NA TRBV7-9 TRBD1 CASSSTNRGNTEAFF TGTGCCAGCAGCTCCACAAACAGGGGGAACACTGAAGCTTTCTTT
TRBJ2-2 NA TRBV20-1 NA CSAWETARNTGELFF TGCAGTGCTTGGGAAACTGCCAGGAACACCGGGGAGCTGTTTTTT
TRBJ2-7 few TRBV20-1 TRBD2 CSARDPETSVYEQYF TGCAGTGCTAGAGATCCTGAGACTAGCGTTTACGAGCAGTACTTC
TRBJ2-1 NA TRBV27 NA CASSWAQGLEQIF TGTGCCAGCAGTTGGGCCCAGGGGCTTGAGCAGATCTTC
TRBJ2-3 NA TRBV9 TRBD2 CASSGNAGLAGTDTQYF TGTGCCAGCAGCGGGAATGCAGGACTAGCGGGAACAGATACGCAGTATTTT
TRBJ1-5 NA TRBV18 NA CARSPGPGAQPQHF TGTGCCCGCTCCCCCGGACCGGGGGCACAGCCCCAGCATTTT
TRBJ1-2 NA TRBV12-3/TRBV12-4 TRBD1 CVSSPTGGSYGYTF TGTGTCAGCAGCCCTACAGGGGGTAGCTATGGCTACACCTTC
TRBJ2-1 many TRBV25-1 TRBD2 CASSHGLAGSDEQFF TGTGCCAGCAGTCACGGACTAGCGGGGTCCGATGAGCAGTTCTTC
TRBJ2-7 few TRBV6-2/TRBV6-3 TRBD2 CASTLLAGGPYEQYF TGTGCCAGCACCCTCCTAGCGGGGGGACCATACGAGCAGTACTTC
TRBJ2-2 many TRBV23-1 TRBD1 CASSQSYRGRTGELFF TGCGCCAGCAGTCAATCGTACAGGGGGCGGACCGGGGAGCTGTTTTTT
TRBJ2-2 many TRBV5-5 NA CASSWTTNTGELFF TGTGCCAGCAGCTGGACCACGAACACCGGGGAGCTGTTTTTT
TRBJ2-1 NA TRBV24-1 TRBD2 CVTSSPRLAGVGNEQFF TGTGTCACCAGTTCTCCCCGACTAGCGGGAGTAGGCAATGAGCAGTTCTTC
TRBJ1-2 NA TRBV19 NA CASSIPPYGYTF TGTGCCAGTAGTATTCCTCCTTATGGCTACACCTTC
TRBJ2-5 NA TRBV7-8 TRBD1 CASSFDYAAGGSGETQYF TGTGCCAGCAGCTTTGATTATGCGGCAGGGGGTTCTGGAGAGACCCAGTACTTC
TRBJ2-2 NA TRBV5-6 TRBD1 CASSYRTGVNTGELFF TGTGCCAGCAGCTACAGGACAGGGGTGAACACCGGGGAGCTGTTTTTT
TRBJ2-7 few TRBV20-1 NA CSVSSRTLREQYF TGCAGTGTTTCTAGCAGGACTCTACGCGAGCAGTACTTC